The 25 T cell receptor beta chains in this list originate from one sample, sequenced in a study of OX40 agonist ivuxolimab in advanced cancers. Measured with immunoSEQ multiplex PCR; TCRdb has only the in-frame clones, and not every one. This sample has 45,000 to 60,000 clones, with approximately 80% found just once. Sequenced material: CD4+ or CD8+ T cells sorted from blood, taken in a trial of the OX40 agonist ivuxolimab. These receptors were collected from an adult with an advanced solid tumor such as melanoma, head and neck, liver or kidney cancer.

The rearrangement joins TRBV4-2 to TRBJ2-1; tentatively, D is TRBD2 (5 bases). The CDR3 spans 16 residues. The ends were cut back, 0 bases at V and 0 bases at J, with 9 bases in the middle. Looked up from germline, CDR1 is LGHNA and CDR2 is YNFKEQ. The CDR3 loop is CASSQDFGSSYNEQFF. DNA of the CDR3: TGTGCCAGCAGCCAAGACTTTGGGAGCTCCTACAATGAGCAGTTCTTC.

The V and J genes are TRBV7-9 and TRBJ2-1; D remains unclear. CDR3 size: 14 residues. Germline V gene lookup returns CDR1 SEHNR and CDR2 FQNEAQ (reference sequence). V gave up 2 bases and J gave up 4 bases, with 9 bases separating them. The CDR3 sequence is CASSLIEAYNEQFF. In nucleotides, the CDR3 is TGTGCCAGCAGCTTAATCGAGGCTTACAATGAGCAGTTCTTC.

The chain employs TRBV6-1 and TRBJ1-1; 9 nucleotides agree with TRBD1. The CDR3 extends over 13 amino acids. The germline V gene has CDR1 MNHNS and CDR2 SASEGT. J lost 5 bases, V lost 9 bases, and 7 bases had no gene match. CDR3 amino acids: CASLWDRATEAFF. The CDR3 nucleotides are TGTGCCAGTCTTTGGGACAGGGCGACTGAAGCTTTCTTT.

The chain carries TRBV29-1 and TRBJ1-2; 7 bases align to TRBD1. This CDR3 comprises 16 residues. From germline, CDR1 is SQVTM and CDR2 ANQGSEA. With V trimmed by 3 bases and J by 6 bases, 16 bases remained unmatched. The CDR3 nucleotides are TGCAGCGTTGAGTGGGCCGGGACAGCGCCCTTGGATGGCTACACCTTC. Protein product: CSVEWAGTAPLDGYTF.

CDR3 protein: CASSEEAGPEETQYF. The CDR3, as DNA: TGTGCCAGCAGCGAAGAGGCGGGACCAGAAGAGACCCAGTACTTC. The genes are TRBV11-2 and TRBJ2-5, with D perhaps TRBD2 (6 bases). Germline V gives CDR1 SGHAT, CDR2 FQNNGV. The CDR3 is made up of 15 amino acids. Trimming took 5 bases from V and 3 from J, leaving 16 bases between them.

This sequence joins TRBV28 and TRBJ2-7, with a possible D match to TRBD1 (6 bases). Trimming took 3 bases from V and 7 from J, leaving 10 bases between them. CDR3 length equals 12 residues. Per the germline V gene, CDR1 is MDHEN and CDR2 is SYDVKM. As DNA, the CDR3 is TGTGCCAGCAGTTTCTACAGGGCGGAGCAGTACTTC. This codes for CASSFYRAEQYF.

J is TRBJ2-5 and V is TRBV5-4, with D possibly TRBD1 on 6 matching bases. Trimming took off 4 bases at V and 0 bases at J, with 7 bases between the two ends. This CDR3 is built from 13 residues. Germline assignment: CDR1 SGHNT and CDR2 YYREEE (reference sequence). CDR3 region: CASSPGDQETQYF. The CDR3 DNA reads as TGTGCCAGCAGCCCAGGGGACCAAGAGACCCAGTACTTC.

V gene TRBV27 combines with J gene TRBJ1-6; D is unresolved. Per germline, CDR1 MNHEY and CDR2 SMNVEV (reference sequence). The CDR3 is 16 residues long. Deletions cut 5 bases from V and 0 bases from J, with 11 bases between. CDR3 sequence (DNA): TGTGCCAGCAGTCCCCTCAAGGACTCCTATAATTCACCCCTCCACTTT. Amino acid sequence: CASSPLKDSYNSPLHF.

This chain uses TRBV6-5 with TRBJ2-7; possibly TRBD2 for D (6 bases). The V gene lost 8 bases and the J gene lost 2 bases, with 19 bases spanning the gap. Germline assignment: CDR1 MNHEY and CDR2 SVGAGI. The CDR3 is 15 amino acids. CDR3 loop: CASAPTGDGAYEQYF. The DNA for the CDR3 is TGTGCCAGCGCCCCAACGGGGGACGGAGCCTACGAGCAGTACTTC.

The chain employs TRBV5-6 and TRBJ2-7, with a possible D match to TRBD2 (6 bases). The germline gives CDR1 SGHDT, CDR2 YYEEEE. The CDR3 contains 17 residues. With 0 bases removed from V and 7 bases from J, the gap between germline ends came to 23 bases. This CDR3 is CASSLGVSGKTLWEQYF. The CDR3, as DNA: TGTGCCAGCAGCTTGGGAGTTAGCGGAAAGACTCTATGGGAGCAGTACTTC. Supplemented by reference TRBV5-6 and TRBJ2-7, the full variable domain reads DAGVTQSPTHLIKTRGQQVTLRCSPKSGHDTVSWYQQALGQGPQFIFQYYEEEERQRGNFPDRFSGHQFPNYSSELNVNALLLGDSALYLCASSLGVSGKTLWEQYFGPGTRLTVT.

Only a few counts were recorded for this clone. V is TRBV5-1 and J is TRBJ1-1, with D maybe TRBD1 (5 bases). CDR1 SGHRS and CDR2 YFSETQ come from the germline V gene. The CDR3 length is 14 residues. Trimming took 3 bases from V and 1 from J, leaving 10 bases between them. In DNA, the CDR3 is TGCGCCAGCAGCTCGTGGGGGGAGAACACTGAAGCTTTCTTT. It is translated as CASSSWGENTEAFF.

The chain is built from TRBV25-1 and TRBJ2-1; weak D call: TRBD2 (6 bases). Trimming cost V 0 bases and J 6 bases, with 21 bases left between them. CDR3 size: 18 residues. Germline lookup yields CDR1 MGHDK and CDR2 SYGVNS. The CDR3 is CASSEYPGLGLPGNEQFF. In nucleotides, the CDR3 is TGTGCCAGCAGTGAATACCCGGGACTGGGACTCCCCGGCAATGAGCAGTTCTTC.

The rearrangement links TRBV29-1 to TRBJ2-1, with 7 positions matching TRBD2. Germline V gives CDR1 SQVTM, CDR2 ANQGSEA. The CDR3 consists of 16 residues. With 6 bases clipped from V and 4 bases from J, the junction kept 15 bases outside the gene matches. The DNA of the CDR3 is TGCAGCGTCCTACCAGGGACTACTGGAAGTTACAATGAGCAGTTCTTC. It is translated as CSVLPGTTGSYNEQFF.

J is TRBJ1-2 and V is TRBV7-8; D is possibly TRBD1 (5 bases). CDR3 size: 17 residues. The germline V gene has CDR1 SGHVS and CDR2 FQNEAQ. The V end was cut by 4 bases, the J end by 3 bases, with 21 bases between. CDR3 sequence reads: CASSYGGTVTTYYGYTF. In DNA form, the CDR3 reads TGTGCCAGCAGCTATGGAGGGACTGTTACGACGTACTATGGCTACACCTTC. The full variable domain, with the rest looked up from reference TRBV7-8 and TRBJ1-2, is GAGVSQSPRYKVAKRGQDVALRCDPISGHVSLFWYQQALGQGPEFLTYFQNEAQLDKSGLPSDRFFAERPEGSVSTLKIQRTQQEDSAVYLCASSYGGTVTTYYGYTFGSGTRLTVV.

The chain recombines TRBV11-2 with TRBJ2-7, with 7 bases aligning to TRBD1. Germline CDR1 and CDR2: SGHAT and FQNNGV. Germline trimming cut 5 bases from V and 2 bases from J; bases unmatched to any gene: 3. This CDR3 is 13 amino acids long. The CDR3 region is CASSGTEAYEQYF. CDR3 DNA sequence: TGTGCCAGCAGCGGGACAGAAGCCTACGAGCAGTACTTC.

The chain couples TRBV6-5 to TRBJ2-7; D call uncertain. Trimming removed 4 bases from V and 2 bases from J, with 9 bases in between. The CDR3 loop spans 13 amino acids. The germline V gene encodes CDR1 MNHEY and CDR2 SVGAGI. CDR3 residues: CASSWGRTYEQYF. The CDR3 region has the DNA TGTGCCAGCAGTTGGGGTAGAACCTACGAGCAGTACTTC.

The V gene is TRBV11-2, the J gene TRBJ1-4; D gene ambiguous. V lost 2 bases and J lost 6, with 10 bases in between. The CDR3 length is 14 residues. Per germline, CDR1 SGHAT and CDR2 FQNNGV. This CDR3 reads CASSLYVADEKLFF. CDR3 bases: TGTGCCAGCAGCTTATATGTGGCAGATGAAAAACTGTTTTTT.

J is TRBJ1-1 and V is TRBV25-1; TRBD1 might be the D (5 bases). The CDR3 consists of 14 residues. The V end lost 2 bases, the J end lost 5 bases, and 12 bases lay between the germline ends. Germline CDR1 reads MGHDK; CDR2 reads SYGVNS. CDR3 nucleotides: TGTGCCAGCAGTGAAGATGCAGGGTCTACTGAAGCTTTCTTT. It encodes CASSEDAGSTEAFF.

This clone was seen only a few times. Distinct nucleotide sequences in the sample also encode this CDR3. The chain uses TRBV27 and TRBJ2-7; D gene ambiguous. V shed 6 bases and J shed 3 bases, with 9 bases lying between them. The CDR3 extends over 12 amino acids. In germline, CDR1 is MNHEY, CDR2 SMNVEV (reference sequence). CDR3 nucleotide sequence: TGTGCCAGCAGCCCCAACAGCTACGAGCAGTACTTC. Protein sequence: CASSPNSYEQYF.

The chain is built from TRBV28 and TRBJ2-7, with D perhaps TRBD1 or TRBD2 (6 bases each). Trimming pared 3 bases from V and 3 bases from J, leaving 9 bases between. The CDR3 is 13 residues long. Germline V CDR1 and CDR2: MDHEN, SYDVKM. The CDR3 here is CASSLEGDYEQYF. The DNA for the CDR3 is TGTGCCAGCAGTTTGGAGGGGGACTACGAGCAGTACTTC.

V and J are TRBV9 and TRBJ1-1; 11 nucleotides match TRBD1. In germline, CDR1 is SGDLS, CDR2 YYNGEE. After removal of 1 base from V and 6 bases from J, the junction contained 5 bases not matched to a gene. There are 15 residues in the CDR3. The chain's CDR3 is CASSVTGQGGSEAFF. The CDR3 coding sequence is TGTGCCAGCAGCGTAACGGGACAGGGGGGATCTGAAGCTTTCTTT.

The chain has TRBV5-4 and TRBJ2-7, with D possibly TRBD1 on 5 matching bases. Germline lookup yields CDR1 SGHNT and CDR2 YYREEE (reference sequence). The V end lost 4 bases, the J end lost 4 bases, and 15 bases lay between the germline ends. This CDR3 has 14 residues. The CDR3 DNA reads TGTGCCAGCAGCCAAGGTAGGGGTTCTTACGAGCAGTACTTC. Amino acids: CASSQGRGSYEQYF.

The V gene is TRBV28, the J gene TRBJ2-1; D is unclear. CDR1 is MDHEN and CDR2 is SYDVKM in the germline V gene. The CDR3 extends over 15 amino acids. The germline V and J ends were trimmed by 6 bases and 0 bases, with 12 bases remaining between them. Here the CDR3 reads CASSLTLSSYNEQFF. The CDR3 coding sequence is TGTGCCAGCAGCCTGACTCTTAGCTCCTACAATGAGCAGTTCTTC.

The V call is TRBV30, the J call TRBJ2-3, with 11 bases that match TRBD2. V shed 7 bases and J 0 bases; nucleotides not matched to a gene: 3. There are 14 residues in the CDR3. Germline CDR1 reads GTSNPN; CDR2 reads SVGIG (reference sequence). The CDR3 sequence is CAYRTSGSTDTQYF. Here the CDR3 DNA reads TGTGCCTACCGGACTAGCGGGAGCACAGATACGCAGTATTTT.

V is TRBV15 and J is TRBJ1-5; D possibly corresponds to TRBD1 (5 bases). The CDR3 totals 17 residues. The germline V gene encodes CDR1 LNHNV and CDR2 YYDKDF (reference sequence). The V gene lost 5 bases and the J gene lost 1 base, with 18 bases spanning the gap. CDR3 DNA: TGTGCCACCAGCTCCCCCCGGGGGGGTCTGAGCAATCAGCCCCAGCATTTT. This gives the protein CATSSPRGGLSNQPQHF.